These 27 T cell receptor beta chains were sequenced from one sample in a study of T cells in women clearing cervical HPV infection. TCRdb's copy holds only in-frame clones and misses some; the assay was immunoSEQ multiplex PCR. This repertoire includes about 36,000 clones. The sample taken for sequencing was blood buffy coat. Receptor source: a woman between 18 and 69 years old with a cervical HPV16 infection that either progressed to CIN3+ or cleared (not recorded which).

As for this clone: Read coverage stops 3 residues before the CDR3 terminus; the germline J gene supplies the remainder. The chain has TRBV7-2 and TRBJ2-2; D might be TRBD1 (5 bases). Germline CDR1 reads SGHTA; CDR2 reads FQGNSA. CDR3 length: 13 residues. Partial CDR3 DNA: TGTGCCAGCAGCCAGGGCGGAGATGAAAAG. Translating gives CASSQGGDEK. The CDR3 in full is CASSQGGDEKLFF.

Points on this clone: The read ends 3 residues before the CDR3 terminus; that terminus is restored from the germline J gene. V gene TRBV9 combines with J gene TRBJ2-7; 10 bases are a match to TRBD2. The CDR3 covers 15 residues. Germline CDR1 and CDR2: SGDLS and YYNGEE. With V trimmed by 4 bases and J by 2 bases, 6 bases remained unmatched. CDR3 loop: CASSPSGGYAYEQYF. The DNA read from the CDR3 is TGTGCCAGCAGCCCTAGCGGGGGTTACGCCTACGAG. The full variable domain, its missing parts supplied by reference TRBV9 and TRBJ2-7, is DSGVTQTPKHLITATGQRVTLRCSPRSGDLSVYWYQQSLDQGLQFLIQYYNGEERAKGNILERFSAQQFPDLHSELNLSSLELGDSALYFCASSPSGGYAYEQYFGPGTRLTVT.

Concerning this clone: The DNA ends 3 residues before the CDR3 does, and the rest of the CDR3 is filled in from the germline J gene. The V call is TRBV20-1, the J call TRBJ2-5; 9 nucleotides line up with TRBD2. Trimming took 2 bases from V and 5 from J; bases not matched to a gene: 6. The CDR3 extends over 14 amino acids. Germline V gene data show CDR1 as DFQATT and CDR2 as SNEGSKA (reference sequence). The CDR3 protein is CSARQAGGSETQYF. The sequenced CDR3 bases are TGCAGTGCTAGACAAGCGGGGGGTTCGGAGACC.

Concerning this clone itself: The DNA ends 3 residues before the CDR3 does, and the rest of the CDR3 is filled in from the germline J gene. J is TRBJ2-3 and V is TRBV2; 9 bases line up with TRBD1. Germline loops: CDR1 SNHLY, CDR2 FYNNEI. The CDR3 covers 15 residues. CDR3 DNA, as far as it was read: TGTGCCAGCGGTGGACAGGGGAGGAGGCAAGAGACG. This gives the protein CASGGQGRRQET. The CDR3 in its entirety is CASGGQGRRQETQYF.

For this clone: The sequenced fragment ends 3 residues before the CDR3 boundary, so the rest is inferred from the germline J gene. This chain connects TRBV18 to TRBJ2-5, with D possibly TRBD2 on 6 matching bases. Trimming took off 3 bases at V and 0 bases at J, with 11 bases between the two ends. CDR1 and CDR2 (germline): KGHSH, LQKENI. The CDR3 totals 15 residues. The CDR3 loop reads CASSPYSGDQETQYF. The CDR3 DNA, read in part, is TGTGCCAGCTCACCCTACTCGGGGGACCAAGAGACC.

With regard to this clone: The DNA ends 3 residues before the CDR3 does, and the rest of the CDR3 is filled in from the germline J gene. The rearrangement links TRBV2 to TRBJ1-4; TRBD1 matches 9 bases. The V gene's germline CDR1 is SNHLY and CDR2 FYNNEI. This CDR3 is 17 amino acids long. The ends lost 6 bases at V and 1 base at J; junction bases unmatched: 9. The CDR3 loop is CASRRDRVGITNEKLFF. The part of the CDR3 DNA that was read is TGTGCCAGCAGGAGGGACAGGGTTGGGATAACTAATGAAAAA. Together with reference TRBV2 and TRBJ1-4, the CDR3 gives the full variable domain: EPEVTQTPSHQVTQMGQEVILRCVPISNHLYFYWYRQILGQKVEFLVSFYNNEISEKSEIFDDQFSVERPDGSNFTLKIRSTKLEDSAMYFCASRRDRVGITNEKLFFGSGTQLSVL.

Notes on this clone: The CDR3 end is not reached by the read, which stops 3 residues before it; the germline J gene fills it in. The V gene is TRBV29-1, the J gene TRBJ2-7; 7 nucleotides line up with TRBD1. J lost 2 bases, V lost 7 bases, and 5 bases had no gene match. Germline CDR1 is SQVTM and CDR2 is ANQGSEA. This CDR3 contains 12 residues. The DNA read from the CDR3 is TGCAGCGGGGGACAGTCTACCTACGAG. It translates to CSGGQSTYE. The entire CDR3 protein reads CSGGQSTYEQYF.

Worth noting for this clone: The read halts 3 residues ahead of the CDR3 end, with the missing end drawn from the germline J gene. This rearrangement joins TRBV2 to TRBJ2-3, with 9 bases aligning to TRBD1. CDR3 length equals 13 residues. Germline CDR1 reads SNHLY; CDR2 reads FYNNEI. The sequenced part of the CDR3 DNA is TGTGCCAGCAGTTTGGACAGGGGTGAGACG. It translates to CASSLDRGET. The full-length CDR3 reads as CASSLDRGETQYF.

Turning to this clone: The read falls 3 residues short of the CDR3 end, and the missing part is taken from the germline J gene. V is TRBV20-1 and J is TRBJ2-3; no clear D gene. The V end was cut by 8 bases, the J end by 0 bases, with 18 bases between. The CDR3 loop spans 15 amino acids. Germline CDR1 DFQATT, CDR2 SNEGSKA (reference sequence). The sequenced part of the CDR3 DNA is TGCAGTCCCCTAATCCGCCATTCTAGCACAGATACG. This translates into CSPLIRHSSTDT. The CDR3 in full is CSPLIRHSSTDTQYF.

Remarks on this clone: The sequenced fragment ends 3 residues before the CDR3 boundary, so the rest is inferred from the germline J gene. The chain carries TRBV6-1 and TRBJ1-4; 7 nucleotides line up with TRBD1. The CDR3 extends over 16 amino acids. J lost 2 bases, V lost 1 base, and 4 bases had no gene match. Germline CDR1 and CDR2: MNHNS and SASEGT. CDR3: CASSEVGGATNEKLFF. The covered CDR3 bases are TGTGCCAGCAGTGAAGTAGGGGGCGCGACTAATGAAAAA.

Remarks on this clone: The observed sequence ends 3 residues before the CDR3 terminus, with the missing tail filled in from the germline J gene. The chain employs TRBV5-1 and TRBJ2-2, with D perhaps TRBD1 (6 bases). The CDR3 has 12 residues. CDR1 and CDR2 (germline): SGHRS, YFSETQ. Trimming left V 7 bases short and J 4 bases short, with 8 bases between. The CDR3 is CASGQFTGELFF. Partial CDR3 DNA: TGCGCCAGCGGACAGTTCACCGGGGAG.

A note on this clone: The read is 3 residues too short to cover the CDR3 end, so that end is filled in from the germline J gene. The chain employs TRBV19 and TRBJ1-6, with 9 bases identical to TRBD1. Germline-derived CDR1 and CDR2 are LNHDA and SQIVND (reference sequence). The CDR3 runs 16 residues. V lost 5 bases to trimming and J lost 7 bases; unmatched junction nucleotides: 9. CDR3 DNA, as far as it was read: TGTGCCAGTAGTGCCCGGACAGGGGTAAGGAATTCACCC. This encodes CASSARTGVRNSP. The full CDR3 protein is CASSARTGVRNSPLHF. The full variable domain, rest sourced from reference TRBV19 and TRBJ1-6, is DGGITQSPKYLFRKEGQNVTLSCEQNLNHDAMYWYRQDPGQGLRLIYYSQIVNDFQKGDIAEGYSVSREKKESFPLTVTSAQKNPTAFYLCASSARTGVRNSPLHFGNGTRLTVT.

Notes on this clone: The CDR3 goes on 3 residues after the read ends, and that part is filled in from the germline J gene. This chain connects TRBV18 to TRBJ2-3; 7 bases fit TRBD1. This CDR3 has 16 amino acids. Per the germline V gene, CDR1 is KGHSH and CDR2 is LQKENI. Partial CDR3 DNA: TGTGCCAGCTCACCGCCGACAGGGAAAGTTGGTGAGACG. This codes for CASSPPTGKVGET. Given in full, the CDR3 is CASSPPTGKVGETQYF.

In regard to this clone: Read data end 3 residues before the CDR3 end; the end is taken from the germline J gene. This sequence joins TRBV29-1 and TRBJ1-3, with TRBD1 as a possible D gene (6 bases). This CDR3 has 14 amino acids. Germline-derived CDR1 and CDR2 are SQVTM and ANQGSEA. The V end lost 6 bases, the J end lost 2 bases, and 14 bases lay between the germline ends. The CDR3 sequence: CSVTSAGAGNTIYF. The sequenced part of the CDR3 DNA is TGCAGCGTCACCTCCGCAGGGGCTGGAAACACC.

In the case of this clone: The read stops 3 residues short of the end of the CDR3; the missing end is completed from the germline J gene. The V gene is TRBV28, the J gene TRBJ2-7, with a possible D match to TRBD1 (6 bases). V lost 6 bases to trimming and J lost 2 bases, with 14 bases between them. CDR1 is MDHEN, CDR2 SYDVKM, per germline. This CDR3 comprises 14 residues. The DNA read from the CDR3 is TGTGCCAGCAGCCACACGGGACACCCCTACGAG. This translates into CASSHTGHPYE. Given in full, the CDR3 is CASSHTGHPYEQYF. The full variable domain, completed using reference TRBV28 and TRBJ2-7, is DVKVTQSSRYLVKRTGEKVFLECVQDMDHENMFWYRQDPGLGLRLIYFSYDVKMKEKGDIPEGYSVSREKKERFSLILESASTNQTSMYLCASSHTGHPYEQYFGPGTRLTVT.

A word on this clone: The read finishes 3 residues shy of the CDR3 end, and the germline J gene is used to complete it. The identical CDR3 is also encoded by other nucleotide sequences in the sample. The chain combines TRBV20-1 with TRBJ1-6; tentative D call: TRBD1 (5 bases). From germline, CDR1 is DFQATT and CDR2 SNEGSKA (reference sequence). The CDR3 has 14 amino acids. Trimming removed 0 bases from V and 5 bases from J, with 8 bases in between. This CDR3 reads CSARDDRDNSPLHF. The covered CDR3 bases are TGCAGTGCTAGAGATGACAGAGATAATTCACCC.

A note on this clone: The read is 3 residues too short to cover the CDR3 end, so that end is filled in from the germline J gene. The V and J genes are TRBV20-1 and TRBJ1-2; 7 nucleotides match TRBD1. The CDR3 loop spans 13 amino acids. J gave up 0 bases and V 6 bases, and 4 bases lay outside the gene matches. Looked up from germline, CDR1 is DFQATT and CDR2 is SNEGSKA (reference sequence). The sequenced CDR3 bases are TGCAGTGCGGGACAGAGGACTAACTATGGC. Translating gives CSAGQRTNYG. The full-length CDR3 reads as CSAGQRTNYGYTF.

Notes on this clone: The germline gene is not matched at one end of the junction; a read error may be the cause. Read data end 3 residues before the CDR3 end; the end is taken from the germline J gene. In the same sample, other DNA sequences code for this CDR3. V and J are TRBV13 and TRBJ2-5, with 9 positions matching TRBD2. The CDR3 spans 16 residues. Germline V gives CDR1 PRHDT, CDR2 FYEKMQ (reference sequence). The sequenced CDR3 bases are TGTGCCAGTAGCTTAACCCCTAGCGGGGCCCAAGAGACC. Translating it yields CASSLTPSGAQET. From start to end, the CDR3 is CASSLTPSGAQETQYF.

With respect to this clone: Read data end 3 residues before the CDR3 end; the end is taken from the germline J gene. The gene calls are TRBV2 and TRBJ2-1, with D possibly matching TRBD2 (5 bases). The CDR3 sequence is 13 residues long. Germline V gives CDR1 SNHLY, CDR2 FYNNEI. With 6 bases removed from V and 0 bases from J, the gap between germline ends came to 6 bases. CDR3 in amino acids: CASSRGSYNEQFF. Partial CDR3 DNA: TGTGCCAGCAGCCGGGGCTCCTACAATGAG. The full variable domain, completed using reference TRBV2 and TRBJ2-1, is EPEVTQTPSHQVTQMGQEVILRCVPISNHLYFYWYRQILGQKVEFLVSFYNNEISEKSEIFDDQFSVERPDGSNFTLKIRSTKLEDSAMYFCASSRGSYNEQFFGPGTRLTVL.

Details on this clone: Sequencing ends 3 residues short of the CDR3 end; the germline J gene provides the rest. The chain is built from TRBV5-6 and TRBJ2-7; TRBD1 matches at 9 bases. The germline V gene has CDR1 SGHDT and CDR2 YYEEEE. The trim removed 0 bases at V and 5 bases at J, leaving 6 bases unmatched. The CDR3 spans 15 residues. The chain's CDR3 is CASSLDGTGSHEQYF. The DNA read from the CDR3 is TGTGCCAGCAGCTTGGACGGGACAGGGTCCCACGAG.

With regard to this clone: The CDR3 end is not reached by the read, which stops 3 residues before it; the germline J gene fills it in. The chain couples TRBV6-2 or TRBV6-3 to TRBJ2-6; D is possibly TRBD1 (6 bases). CDR3 length equals 16 residues. CDR1 and CDR2 from the germline V gene are MNHEY and SVGEGT. The V end was cut by 6 bases, the J end by 2 bases, with 14 bases between. The CDR3 loop is CASSTGYGTGANVLTF. The part of the CDR3 DNA that was read is TGTGCCAGCAGCACAGGGTACGGGACTGGGGCCAACGTC.

A word on this clone: The missing CDR3 end, 3 residues past where the read stops, is filled in from the germline J gene. This chain links TRBV7-3 with TRBJ1-4; 10 positions agree with TRBD1. This CDR3 contains 16 residues. Germline loops: CDR1 SGHTA, CDR2 FQGTGA. The CDR3 spells CASSSLRDRGNSPLFF. The CDR3 DNA, read in part, is TGTGCCAGCAGCTCCCTCCGGGACAGGGGTAATTCACCA.

A word on this clone: The read ends 3 residues before the CDR3 terminus; that terminus is restored from the germline J gene. The rearrangement joins TRBV5-4 to TRBJ2-5, with D hard to call. Looked up from germline, CDR1 is SGHNT and CDR2 is YYREEE (reference sequence). The CDR3 covers 13 residues. CDR3 loop: CASSYGDSGTQYF. The sequenced part of the CDR3 DNA is TGTGCCAGCAGCTACGGCGATTCAGGTACC.

To note about this clone: With the read ending 3 residues before the CDR3 end, the germline J gene is used to fill in that end. The chain couples TRBV5-4 to TRBJ2-3; D call uncertain. This CDR3 region has 13 residues. V was shortened by 4 bases and J by 7 bases, with 13 bases between the two germline ends. CDR1 SGHNT and CDR2 YYREEE come from the germline V gene (reference sequence). The CDR3 sequence is CASSQATEYTQYF. The part of the CDR3 DNA that was read is TGTGCCAGCAGCCAGGCCACGGAATATACG.

In regard to this clone: The DNA ends 3 residues before the CDR3 does, and the rest of the CDR3 is filled in from the germline J gene. This sequence joins TRBV18 and TRBJ2-3; the match to TRBD1 covers 7 bases. The CDR3 runs to 13 residues. CDR1 is KGHSH and CDR2 is LQKENI in the germline V gene. CDR3 residues: CASSTDRDQPQYF. The DNA read from the CDR3 is TGTGCCAGCTCAACCGACAGGGATCAGCCG.

As to this clone: Read coverage stops 3 residues before the CDR3 terminus; the germline J gene supplies the remainder. The chain combines TRBV19 with TRBJ2-4, with 8 bases lining up with TRBD1. The length of the CDR3 is 16 residues. V trimming: 5 bases; J trimming: 3 bases; junction bases outside the gene matches: 9. From germline, CDR1 is LNHDA and CDR2 SQIVND (reference sequence). The part of the CDR3 DNA that was read is TGTGCCAGTAGTCCGGCGGACAGGGCGGTCAAAAACATT. This codes for CASSPADRAVKNI. The whole CDR3 sequence is CASSPADRAVKNIQYF.

A word on this clone: The read ends 3 residues early relative to the CDR3; the germline J gene fills the gap. The rearrangement links TRBV5-8 to TRBJ2-1; D might be TRBD1 (6 bases). The germline V gene encodes CDR1 SGHTS and CDR2 YDEGEE. This CDR3 has 15 amino acids. Trimming stripped 3 bases from V and 3 bases from J, with 13 bases between. The sequenced part of the CDR3 DNA is TGTGCCAGCAGCTCTTCGAGCAGGGGCTACAATGAG. This gives the protein CASSSSSRGYNE. The whole CDR3 protein is CASSSSSRGYNEQFF.